This T cell receptor (beta chain) was found in a study of cytomegalovirus exposure and HLA in healthy donors. Study-wide background: Early released data comprised about 84 million unique TCRs from HLA-typed donors. Study-level findings and limits: The study reported that TCR beta sequences accurately predicted HLA-A and HLA-B alleles in most subjects. While the bulk of TCR sequences proved rare, some public TCRs turned up in many donors.

In the PCR, 60 Vbeta and 13 Jbeta primers were used. Sequenced by immunoSEQ multiplex PCR; TCRdb stores in-frame clones only, minus some. The sample carries about 89,000 clones, over 8% recorded once. This clone was recorded a few times. What it recognizes is unknown. The V end was cut by 6 bases, the J end by 6 bases, with 8 bases between. Per germline, CDR1 DFQATT and CDR2 SNEGSKA (reference sequence). CDR3 size: 11 residues. This receptor was taken from a man between 50 and 59 years old in good health and CMV-seropositive. Sequencing used PBMCs. J is TRBJ2-2 and V is TRBV20-1, with a tentative D call TRBD1 (5 bases). CDR3 coding DNA: TGCAGTGCATCAGGGCCCGGGGAGCTGTTTTTT. It codes for CSASGPGELFF.